The 25 T cell receptor beta chains in this list originate from one sample, sequenced in a study of control samples from healthy donors and cancer patients. TCRdb's table, derived via immunoSEQ multiplex PCR, lists solely in-frame clones and lacks some. The table includes over 100,000 clones, more than 85% detected once. What was sequenced was blood. These receptor sequences come from a woman in her 50s in good health.

The chain couples TRBV18 to TRBJ2-7, with D perhaps matching TRBD1 (5 bases). Germline lookup yields CDR1 KGHSH and CDR2 LQKENI. V lost 0 bases and J 0 bases, leaving 9 bases between the germline ends. This CDR3 contains 15 residues. The CDR3, as DNA: TGTGCCAGCTCACCACCGGGGCGCAGCTCCTACGAGCAGTACTTC. This codes for CASSPPGRSSYEQYF.

This rearrangement joins TRBV11-2 to TRBJ1-3; no clear D. Per the germline V gene, CDR1 is SGHAT and CDR2 is FQNNGV. This CDR3 region has 17 residues. The V end lost 0 bases, the J end lost 0 bases, and 12 bases lay between the germline ends. The CDR3 sequence is CASSLEPTVSSGNTIYF. For the CDR3, the DNA is TGTGCCAGCAGCTTAGAGCCCACTGTGAGCTCTGGAAACACCATATATTTT. Based on the CDR3 plus reference TRBV11-2 and TRBJ1-3, the full variable domain is EAGVAQSPRYKIIEKRQSVAFWCNPISGHATLYWYQQILGQGPKLLIQFQNNGVVDDSQLPKDRFSAERLKGVDSTLKIQPAKLEDSAVYLCASSLEPTVSSGNTIYFGEGSWLTVV.

V is TRBV7-9 and J is TRBJ1-5, with a tentative D call TRBD1 (6 bases). The CDR3 is made up of 14 amino acids. Between the trimmed V and J ends, which lost 1 base and 3 bases, there was a span of 7 bases. Germline V gene sequence: CDR1 SEHNR, CDR2 FQNEAQ (reference sequence). The CDR3, as DNA: TGTGCCAGCAGCTTAGGGACAGTCAATCAGCCCCAGCATTTT. It translates to CASSLGTVNQPQHF.

The chain has TRBV7-9 and TRBJ2-1; 10 bases align to TRBD2. The CDR3 totals 17 residues. J lost 5 bases, V lost 2 bases, and 9 bases had no gene match. Germline V gives CDR1 SEHNR, CDR2 FQNEAQ (reference sequence). CDR3 in DNA: TGTGCCAGCAGCTTAAGAGGGCAGCGGGGGGGACACAATGAGCAGTTCTTC. Translation gives CASSLRGQRGGHNEQFF.

V and J are TRBV24-1 and TRBJ2-1; TRBD2 agrees at 11 bases. Losses at the gene ends were 3 bases for V and 8 bases for J; bases not matched to a gene: 8. CDR3 size: 16 residues. In germline, CDR1 is KGHDR, CDR2 SFDVKD. CDR3 in amino acids: CATSDGTSGAWYEQFF. The CDR3 nucleotides read TGTGCCACCAGTGATGGGACTAGCGGAGCCTGGTATGAGCAGTTCTTC.

V is TRBV6-2 or TRBV6-3 and J is TRBJ1-4, with 7 bases identical to TRBD1. CDR3 length: 16 amino acids. With V trimmed by 5 bases and J by 6 bases, 12 bases remained unmatched. Germline V lookup: CDR1 MNHEY, CDR2 SVGEGT. This CDR3 is CASSEWGGQRDEKLFF. CDR3 coding DNA: TGTGCCAGCAGTGAGTGGGGGGGACAGCGAGATGAAAAACTGTTTTTT.

The chain is built from TRBV6-9 and TRBJ2-7, with no clear D. Trimming left V 0 bases short and J 1 base short, with 7 bases between. The CDR3 loop spans 14 amino acids. Germline V lookup: CDR1 MNHGY, CDR2 SVAAGI. CDR3 sequence (DNA): TGTGCCAGCAGTTATTCTCAGGAATCCTACGAGCAGTACGTC. This translates into CASSYSQESYEQYV.

The DNA for the CDR3 is TGTGCCAGCAGCTTTTCGAACAGTGGGTGGGAGCAGTACGTC. This codes for CASSFSNSGWEQYV. This chain uses TRBV11-2 with TRBJ2-7; no firm D call. The CDR3 length is 14 residues. The germline V gene encodes CDR1 SGHAT and CDR2 FQNNGV. Between the trimmed V and J ends, which lost 3 bases and 7 bases, there was a span of 16 bases.

This clone was detected only once. The rearrangement links TRBV11-2 to TRBJ1-4; D gene uncertain. Germline V gene data show CDR1 as SGHAT and CDR2 as FQNNGV. V was cut by 2 bases and J by 7 bases, with 14 bases left in between. The CDR3 runs 15 residues. In nucleotides, the CDR3 is TGTGCCAGCAGCTTATATGGAGGGAGAGGTGAAAAACTGTTTTTT. Protein product: CASSLYGGRGEKLFF.

This clone showed up just once. The chain links TRBV7-9 to TRBJ2-7; D possibly matches TRBD1 or TRBD2 (5 bases each). The CDR3 totals 13 residues. The germline V gene has CDR1 SEHNR and CDR2 FQNEAQ (reference sequence). Trimming took 6 bases from V and 6 from J, leaving 15 bases between them. The CDR3 protein is CASSGGPSLEQYV. The CDR3 DNA follows: TGTGCCAGCAGTGGGGGACCCTCTCTCGAGCAGTACGTC.

This chain connects TRBV7-9 to TRBJ2-5; D is possibly TRBD1 or TRBD2 (5 bases each). The CDR3 loop spans 15 amino acids. The germline V and J ends were trimmed by 6 bases and 1 base, with 15 bases remaining between them. Germline-derived CDR1 and CDR2 are SEHNR and FQNEAQ (reference sequence). CDR3 sequence (DNA): TGTGCCAGCAGACCACACACCGGGACCCAAGAGACCCAGTACTTC. Encoded protein: CASRPHTGTQETQYF.

The chain carries TRBV12-3 or TRBV12-4 and TRBJ2-3, with unresolved D. The length of the CDR3 is 13 residues. V shed 5 bases and J shed 6 bases, with 12 bases lying between them. The DNA of the CDR3 is TGTGCCAGCAGTCCTCCCCCGCGGGATACGCAGTATTTT. Amino acids: CASSPPPRDTQYF.

The DNA for the CDR3 is TGTGCCAGCAGCTTCCTGGTCCAGGGACTAGCGGGACGGGGGGAGCTGTTTTTT. As protein: CASSFLVQGLAGRGELFF. The chain carries TRBV4-2 and TRBJ2-2; 13 bases align to TRBD2. This CDR3 comprises 18 residues. CDR1 and CDR2 from the germline V gene are LGHNA and YNFKEQ. Trimming at V came to 5 bases and at J to 8 bases, leaving 14 bases not matched to a gene.

About this clone: Distinct nucleotide sequences in the sample also encode this CDR3. In DNA, the CDR3 is TGTGCCAGCAGTCGAACAGGGGGAAACAACAATGAGCAGTTCTTC. It translates to CASSRTGGNNNEQFF. The chain uses TRBV7-3 and TRBJ2-1, with 8 bases matching TRBD1. V lost 6 bases to trimming and J lost 5 bases; unmatched junction nucleotides: 9. The V gene's germline CDR1 is SGHTA and CDR2 FQGTGA. The CDR3 loop spans 15 amino acids.

The chain joins TRBV11-2 to TRBJ2-7; no definite D call. The germline V and J ends were trimmed by 2 bases and 6 bases, with 5 bases remaining between them. The germline V gene has CDR1 SGHAT and CDR2 FQNNGV. CDR3 length equals 11 residues. CDR3 coding DNA: TGTGCCAGCAGCTTAATTTCCGAGCAGTACTTC. Its protein product is CASSLISEQYF.

V usage is TRBV6-5 and J usage is TRBJ1-4; D gene uncertain. The V gene lost 0 bases and the J gene lost 6 bases, with 8 bases spanning the gap. The CDR3 is 14 amino acids. Germline V CDR1 and CDR2: MNHEY, SVGAGI. CDR3 residues: CASSYSNGHEKLFF. The CDR3 coding sequence is TGTGCCAGCAGTTACTCGAATGGCCATGAAAAACTGTTTTTT.

V and J are TRBV6-5 and TRBJ1-5; unclear D gene. Trimming stripped 0 bases from V and 6 bases from J, with 6 bases between. Germline V gene lookup returns CDR1 MNHEY and CDR2 SVGAGI. This CDR3 contains 13 residues. The CDR3 protein is CASSYSIGQPQHF. In DNA, the CDR3 is TGTGCCAGCAGTTACTCGATCGGTCAGCCCCAGCATTTT.

This clone has only a few counts. The gene calls are TRBV19 and TRBJ2-7, with D perhaps given as TRBD1 or TRBD2 (5 bases each). Germline loops: CDR1 LNHDA, CDR2 SQIVND (reference sequence). V was trimmed by 7 bases and J by 4 bases, leaving 29 bases between them. The CDR3 runs to 18 residues. The DNA for the CDR3 is TGTGCCAGTATAAGGGTCTCGGTGCCTCGAGGGGTGATGTACGAGCAGTACTTC. Encoded protein: CASIRVSVPRGVMYEQYF.

The rearrangement uses TRBV18 and TRBJ2-2; 8 nucleotides line up with TRBD1. The CDR3 contains 13 residues. Looked up from germline, CDR1 is KGHSH and CDR2 is LQKENI. After removal of 3 bases from V and 7 bases from J, the junction contained 1 base not matched to a gene. CDR3 sequence reads: CASSPDRGGELFF. The CDR3 nucleotides are TGTGCCAGCTCACCCGACAGGGGCGGGGAGCTGTTTTTT.

This rearrangement joins TRBV30 to TRBJ1-1; 7 bases map to TRBD1. The V segment lost 2 bases and the J segment 1 base; nucleotides outside the gene matches: 7. The CDR3 is 15 residues long. The germline V gene encodes CDR1 GTSNPN and CDR2 SVGIG (reference sequence). The CDR3 DNA reads as TGTGCCTGGAGTACCGGGACAGCTAAGAACACTGAAGCTTTCTTT. Its translation is CAWSTGTAKNTEAFF. Looking up the rest from reference TRBV30 and TRBJ1-1 gives the full variable domain: SQTIHQWPATLVQPVGSPLSLECTVEGTSNPNLYWYRQAAGRGLQLLFYSVGIGQISSEVPQNLSASRPQDRQFILSSKKLLLSDSGFYLCAWSTGTAKNTEAFFGQGTRLTVV.

The chain has TRBV21-1 and TRBJ2-1; TRBD2 reflects the table's D call only, with no check against the DNA. TRBV21-1 constitutes a pseudogene. This CDR3 contains 17 residues. This chain's CDR3 is CASIAPNLAGTYNEQFF. CDR3 bases: TGTGCCAGCATCGCTCCTAATCTGGCGGGTACCTACAATGAGCAGTTCTTC.

This chain links TRBV5-1 with TRBJ2-1; either TRBD1 or TRBD2 may supply D (5 bases each). The V end lost 0 bases, the J end lost 4 bases, and 14 bases lay between the germline ends. The CDR3 runs 16 residues. Germline values: CDR1 SGHRS, CDR2 YFSETQ. The CDR3 sequence: CASSLGSGTLYNEQFF. The CDR3, as DNA: TGCGCCAGCAGCTTGGGGAGTGGGACCTTATACAATGAGCAGTTCTTC. Filled out from reference TRBV5-1 and TRBJ2-1, the complete variable domain reads KAGVTQTPRYLIKTRGQQVTLSCSPISGHRSVSWYQQTPGQGLQFLFEYFSETQRNKGNFPGRFSGRQFSNSRSEMNVSTLELGDSALYLCASSLGSGTLYNEQFFGPGTRLTVL.

The chain employs TRBV12-3 or TRBV12-4 and TRBJ1-6, with D possibly matching TRBD1 (5 bases). Trimming took 6 bases from V and 5 from J, leaving 8 bases between them. This CDR3 spans 13 amino acids. The CDR3 nucleotides are TGTGCCAGCAGGAGACAGAATAATTCACCCCTCCACTTT. Translating it yields CASRRQNNSPLHF.

The chain carries TRBV5-1 and TRBJ1-5; D is undetermined. The CDR3 covers 13 residues. The V and J ends lost 3 bases and 5 bases respectively, with 9 bases between them. CDR1 is SGHRS and CDR2 is YFSETQ in the germline V gene. CDR3 in DNA: TGCGCCAGCAGCTACGACGGGTATCAGCCCCAGCATTTT. It codes for CASSYDGYQPQHF. Using reference TRBV5-1 and TRBJ1-5 for the parts outside the CDR3, the full variable domain is KAGVTQTPRYLIKTRGQQVTLSCSPISGHRSVSWYQQTPGQGLQFLFEYFSETQRNKGNFPGRFSGRQFSNSRSEMNVSTLELGDSALYLCASSYDGYQPQHFGDGTRLSIL.

The V call is TRBV6-4, the J call TRBJ2-5, with D possibly TRBD2 on 5 matching bases. The CDR3 extends over 18 amino acids. The V and J ends lost 3 bases and 4 bases respectively, with 24 bases between them. Germline-derived CDR1 and CDR2 are MRHNA and SNTAGT. The CDR3 sequence: CASSEHYPGSRLGETQYF. The CDR3 nucleotides read TGTGCCAGCAGTGAACATTATCCGGGATCTCGACTTGGAGAGACCCAGTACTTC.